The entry that follows covers one T cell receptor beta chain sequence. Its antigen is unknown. These data are taken from a study of cytomegalovirus exposure and HLA in healthy donors. Whole-study results and caveats: A later analysis reportedly identified an Asian-associated ancestry cluster as carrying fewer N-insertions than the roughly 700-donor mean. Rare TCR sequences dominated, though some public TCRs recurred in many donors.

CDR1 is GTSNPN and CDR2 is SVGIG in the germline V gene (reference sequence). With 1 base clipped from V and 10 bases from J, the junction kept 1 base outside the gene matches. The CDR3 totals 11 residues. 13 Jbeta primers and 60 Vbeta primers were used for the PCR. The method was immunoSEQ multiplex PCR; TCRdb's version includes in-frame clones alone and lacks a portion of them. In the table there are some 100,000 clones, roughly 75% of which are singletons. The origin of this receptor is a male donor in good health and CMV-seropositive. The chain carries TRBV30 and TRBJ1-1; 9 bases fit TRBD1. What was sequenced was PBMCs. The CDR3 spells CAWSAGQGAFF. The CDR3 DNA reads TGTGCCTGGAGTGCGGGACAGGGAGCTTTCTTT. The entire variable domain, with the rest obtained from reference TRBV30 and TRBJ1-1, is as follows: SQTIHQWPATLVQPVGSPLSLECTVEGTSNPNLYWYRQAAGRGLQLLFYSVGIGQISSEVPQNLSASRPQDRQFILSSKKLLLSDSGFYLCAWSAGQGAFFGQGTRLTVV.